The T cell receptor beta chain described here comes from a study of blood T cell repertoires in COVID-19. Per the germline V gene, CDR1 is MDHEN and CDR2 is SYDVKM. The CDR3 is made up of 16 amino acids. Germline trimming cut 5 bases from V and 4 bases from J; bases unmatched to any gene: 8. Sequenced by immunoSEQ multiplex PCR; TCRdb stores in-frame clones only, minus some. The sample lists 45,000 to 65,000 clones, approximately 80% occurring once. The material sequenced was peripheral blood. The chain employs TRBV28 and TRBJ2-7, with 13 bases aligning to TRBD2. This receptor was taken from a man younger than 40 with COVID-19, enrolled during active disease. In nucleotides, the CDR3 is TGTGCCAGCAGTCACGCCGGGACTAGCGGGACTTACGAGCAGTACTTC. Protein product: CASSHAGTSGTYEQYF.